The 10 T cell receptor beta chains given below trace back to one sample, sequenced in a study of CD8+CD57+ T cells in acquired aplastic anemia. TCR beta VDJ combinations and CDR3 sequences were profiled from genomic DNA. MiXCR was run by TCRdb on the reads, yielding one entry per CDR3 protein. The sample contains about 210,000 distinct CDR3 sequences, about a third of which appear only once. The sample taken for sequencing was sorted CD4+, CD8+, or CD8+CD57+ T cells (not recorded which) from PBMCs. The receptors were sampled from a human donor in good health, serving as a control.

This clonotype has a count of ten or more. The V and J genes are TRBV19 and TRBJ1-1; 10 bases agree with TRBD1. Per the germline V gene, CDR1 is LNHDA and CDR2 is SQIVND (reference sequence). This CDR3 is 15 amino acids long. J was trimmed by 0 bases and V by 4 bases; bases with no gene match: 2. The CDR3 loop reads CASSTDRGMNTEAFF. The CDR3 bases are TGTGCCAGTAGTACGGACAGGGGGATGAACACTGAAGCTTTCTTT.

Ten or more counts support this clonotype. The chain links TRBV20-1 to TRBJ1-2, with TRBD1 matching 10 bases. CDR3 length: 14 amino acids. V was pared by 6 bases and J by 7 bases, with 11 bases of the junction left unmatched. CDR1 and CDR2 (germline): DFQATT, SNEGSKA (reference sequence). CDR3 protein: CSANGQGGRIGYTF. The CDR3, as DNA: TGCAGTGCGAACGGACAGGGGGGCCGTATTGGCTACACCTTC.

This clonotype has ten or more counts. The chain employs TRBV2 and TRBJ1-4; D gene ambiguous. Trimming shortened V by 3 bases and J by 5 bases, and 10 bases separated the two germline ends. The CDR3 extends over 14 amino acids. CDR1 SNHLY and CDR2 FYNNEI come from the germline V gene. The CDR3 region is CASSDGARNEKLFF. The CDR3 nucleotides are TGTGCCAGCAGTGACGGAGCTCGAAATGAAAAACTGTTTTTT.

The V gene is TRBV6-1, the J gene TRBJ1-5; perhaps TRBD1 as D (5 bases). There are 15 residues in the CDR3. Germline V gene lookup returns CDR1 MNHNS and CDR2 SASEGT. Trimming stripped 5 bases from V and 1 base from J, with 12 bases between. The CDR3 region is CASSRTGTSNQPQHF. The CDR3 DNA sequence: TGTGCCAGCAGTCGGACGGGGACCAGCAATCAGCCCCAGCATTTT.

This clonotype was recorded at least ten times. As DNA, the CDR3 is TGCAGTGCTAGGGTCTTAATGGCGGAAGCTTTCTTT. This encodes CSARVLMAEAFF. V usage is TRBV20-1 and J usage is TRBJ1-1; D ambiguous. The V gene lost 3 bases and the J gene lost 8 bases, with 13 bases spanning the gap. Germline values: CDR1 DFQATT, CDR2 SNEGSKA (reference sequence). CDR3 size: 12 residues.

This clonotype has ten or more counts. The V and J genes are TRBV9 and TRBJ1-1; D is ambiguous. The germline V and J ends were trimmed by 6 bases and 1 base, with 16 bases remaining between them. The CDR3 sequence is 15 residues long. Per the germline V gene, CDR1 is SGDLS and CDR2 is YYNGEE. The CDR3 loop is CASKGLPGGNTEAFF. For the CDR3, the DNA is TGTGCCAGCAAGGGCCTCCCCGGTGGGAACACTGAAGCTTTCTTT.

This clonotype has just a few counts. At one end the junction does not follow the germline gene, possibly because of a read error. V usage is TRBV6-2 or TRBV6-3 and J usage is TRBJ1-2, with 10 bases identical to TRBD1. CDR1 is MNHEY and CDR2 is SVGEGT in the germline V gene. The CDR3 has 15 residues. The CDR3 is CASSYSLTGGFGYTF. Written as DNA, the CDR3 is TGTGCCAGCAGCTACTCCCTGACAGGGGGCTTCGGCTACACCTTC.

This clonotype has just a few counts. The V and J genes are TRBV30 and TRBJ2-7; tentative D call: TRBD1 (5 bases). Germline CDR1 GTSNPN, CDR2 SVGIG (reference sequence). The CDR3 is made up of 13 amino acids. The V gene lost 1 base and the J gene lost 4 bases, with 11 bases spanning the gap. The CDR3 DNA reads as TGTGCCTGGAGTGGACAGCCTCCATACGAGCAGTACTTC. Encoded protein: CAWSGQPPYEQYF.

Worth noting for this clonotype: With a much larger clone just one base away, this may be a read error. The V and J genes are TRBV20-1 and TRBJ2-5, with D uncertain. The CDR3 contains 14 residues. Germline V gene data show CDR1 as DFQATT and CDR2 as SNEGSKA (reference sequence). V gave up 6 bases and J gave up 3 bases, with 17 bases separating them. CDR3: CSAIPGLMKETQYF. The CDR3 coding sequence is TGCAGTGCCATTCCGGGCCTGATGAAAGAGACCCAGTACTTC.

This clonotype appeared many times. This sequence joins TRBV5-1 and TRBJ2-5; TRBD1 is a possible D gene (6 bases). Trimming left V 5 bases short and J 1 base short, with 12 bases between. The CDR3 runs to 14 residues. CDR1 is SGHRS and CDR2 is YFSETQ in the germline V gene. The CDR3 bases are TGCGCCAGCAGTTCATTGACAGGCCAAGAGACCCAGTACTTC. Its protein is CASSSLTGQETQYF.